The subject of this entry is one TCR beta chain. Its antigen is undetermined. The data were obtained in a study of blood T cells in healthy people across ages. Together with a sample-barcoded 5' primer, a J-beta primer mix was included in a second PCR lasting 7 to 11 cycles. TCRdb independently ran MiXCR on the 5' RACE reads; one entry per CDR3 protein. The repertoire holds some 1.4 million distinct CDR3 sequences, roughly 40% seen once, with 7.9% in the top ten. Germline CDR1 is SQVTM and CDR2 is ANQGSEA. The CDR3 has 15 residues. The J segment lost 4 bases and the V segment lost 0 bases, leaving 6 bases of the junction unmatched. Study-level results: Estimates drawn from one million T cells were deemed to understate diversity. Fewer expanded clones and more diversity marked long-lived versus aged donors.

The sequenced sample consisted of blood. The V gene is TRBV29-1, the J gene TRBJ2-7, with 10 nucleotides matching TRBD2. This receptor was obtained from a woman in her late teens or twenties in good health. CDR3 DNA: TGCAGCGTTGAAGATGGCCGAGCGGGAGGGTACGAGCAGTACTTC. Its protein product is CSVEDGRAGGYEQYF.